The 30 T cell receptor beta chains presented below share a single source sample, sequenced in a study of blood T cell repertoires in COVID-19. TCRdb keeps only in-frame clones here, not all; method: immunoSEQ multiplex PCR. The sample lists roughly 160,000 clones, roughly 80% occurring once. Sequencing used peripheral blood. The source is a woman over 75 with COVID-19, enrolled during active disease.

This chain connects TRBV5-4 to TRBJ2-5, with 9 bases fitting TRBD2. The CDR3 sequence is 17 residues long. Trimming removed 3 bases from V and 7 bases from J; junction bases left unmatched: 16. Looked up from germline, CDR1 is SGHNT and CDR2 is YYREEE (reference sequence). CDR3 bases: TGTGCCAGCAGCTCTTCCGCAGCGGGGGGCCCAGGATCGACCCAGTACTTC. Translating it yields CASSSSAAGGPGSTQYF.

V usage is TRBV4-2 and J usage is TRBJ1-1; 9 bases map to TRBD1. CDR3 size: 18 residues. With 0 bases clipped from V and 0 bases from J, the junction kept 8 bases outside the gene matches. CDR1 and CDR2 from the germline V gene are LGHNA and YNFKEQ. The CDR3 loop reads CASSQDGGTGSVNTEAFF. The CDR3, as DNA: TGTGCCAGCAGCCAAGATGGGGGGACAGGGTCGGTGAACACTGAAGCTTTCTTT.

This clone has a handful of counts. J is TRBJ1-3 and V is TRBV5-1, with TRBD1 identical over 8 bases. With V trimmed by 5 bases and J by 2 bases, 6 bases remained unmatched. CDR1 and CDR2 from the germline V gene are SGHRS and YFSETQ. CDR3 length: 15 amino acids. The CDR3 DNA sequence: TGCGCCAGCAGATCCCAGGGGGCGCCTGGAAACACCATATATTTT. Its protein is CASRSQGAPGNTIYF.

CDR3 residues: CASSLGGLLDEQFF. The CDR3 coding sequence is TGCGCCAGCAGCTTGGGGGGGCTTTTGGATGAGCAGTTCTTC. J is TRBJ2-1 and V is TRBV5-1; a possible D gene is TRBD1 (6 bases). The CDR3 length is 14 residues. The germline V and J ends were trimmed by 0 bases and 8 bases, with 12 bases remaining between them. From germline, CDR1 is SGHRS and CDR2 YFSETQ. Variable domain in full (rest from reference TRBV5-1 and TRBJ2-1): KAGVTQTPRYLIKTRGQQVTLSCSPISGHRSVSWYQQTPGQGLQFLFEYFSETQRNKGNFPGRFSGRQFSNSRSEMNVSTLELGDSALYLCASSLGGLLDEQFFGPGTRLTVL.

The chain is built from TRBV5-4 and TRBJ1-2; the D gene is possibly TRBD1 (5 bases). Trimming stripped 5 bases from V and 7 bases from J, with 18 bases between. The CDR3 totals 14 residues. Germline lookup yields CDR1 SGHNT and CDR2 YYREEE (reference sequence). CDR3 loop: CASRRQIGRRGYTF. Here the CDR3 DNA reads TGTGCCAGCAGGAGACAGATCGGTCGGCGTGGCTACACCTTC.

CDR3 residues: CASSLAGTRGDTQYF. The CDR3 nucleotides read TGTGCCAGTAGTCTAGCGGGTACGCGAGGGGATACGCAGTATTTT. The rearrangement uses TRBV19 and TRBJ2-3, with 8 nucleotides matching TRBD2. V lost 5 bases, J lost 6 bases, and 10 bases stayed unmatched. The CDR3 is 15 amino acids. Germline V lookup: CDR1 LNHDA, CDR2 SQIVND (reference sequence).

This chain links TRBV24-1 with TRBJ1-1, with D tentatively TRBD1 (5 bases). CDR1 is KGHDR and CDR2 is SFDVKD in the germline V gene. Trimming stripped 4 bases from V and 6 bases from J, with 14 bases between. The CDR3 totals 14 residues. DNA of the CDR3: TGTGCCACCAGTGACAGCTTGCCGGGGGCTGAAGCTTTCTTT. Translation: CATSDSLPGAEAFF.

The CDR3 DNA reads TGTGCCAGTAGTCAGCGGACAGGGGGCCTCAGCAATCAGCCCCAGCATTTT. Its protein product is CASSQRTGGLSNQPQHF. The chain joins TRBV19 to TRBJ1-5; 11 nucleotides line up with TRBD1. Germline CDR1 LNHDA, CDR2 SQIVND (reference sequence). Unmatched junction bases numbered 7, after V lost 5 bases and J lost 1 base. The CDR3 spans 17 residues.

This rearrangement joins TRBV6-1 to TRBJ1-3, with TRBD1 matching 8 bases. CDR3 size: 16 residues. With 2 bases clipped from V and 4 bases from J, the junction kept 7 bases outside the gene matches. Germline CDR1 is MNHNS and CDR2 is SASEGT. The DNA for the CDR3 is TGTGCCAGCAGTGAAAGACAGGGGATGAGGGGAAACACCATATATTTT. Protein product: CASSERQGMRGNTIYF.

This chain joins TRBV28 and TRBJ1-2; TRBD1 agrees at 7 bases. J was trimmed by 10 bases and V by 5 bases; bases with no gene match: 19. CDR1 and CDR2 from the germline V gene are MDHEN and SYDVKM. The CDR3 has 16 amino acids. The CDR3 bases are TGTGCCAGCAGTCGTCGACTGACCGGGGGACAGACAGTCTACACCTTC. It specifies CASSRRLTGGQTVYTF.

The chain carries TRBV9 and TRBJ2-3, with 9 positions matching TRBD1. From germline, CDR1 is SGDLS and CDR2 YYNGEE. This CDR3 spans 16 amino acids. Trimming took 4 bases from V and 2 from J; bases not matched to a gene: 8. CDR3 in DNA: TGTGCCAGCAGCCCTCCGGGACAGGGTCCCACAGATACGCAGTATTTT. This gives the protein CASSPPGQGPTDTQYF.

The chain uses TRBV12-3 or TRBV12-4 and TRBJ2-7; D ambiguous. The CDR3 covers 13 residues. V lost 8 bases to trimming and J lost 0 bases, with 11 bases between them. CDR3 DNA sequence: TGTGCCAGCTCCGTCTACCTCTCCTACGAGCAGTACTTC. Residues: CASSVYLSYEQYF.

The J gene is TRBJ2-5, the V gene TRBV5-6, with 15 nucleotides matching TRBD2. Germline CDR1 reads SGHDT; CDR2 reads YYEEEE. The CDR3 runs to 18 residues. Trimming took 4 bases from V and 1 from J; bases not matched to a gene: 8. This CDR3 reads CASSEPGLAGGIQETQYF. In DNA, the CDR3 is TGTGCCAGCAGCGAGCCGGGACTAGCGGGAGGAATCCAAGAGACCCAGTACTTC.

This rearrangement joins TRBV4-2 to TRBJ1-4, with D perhaps matching TRBD1 (6 bases). The CDR3 has 17 amino acids. Germline V gives CDR1 LGHNA, CDR2 YNFKEQ. V was trimmed by 0 bases and J by 10 bases, leaving 21 bases between them. The CDR3 nucleotides read TGTGCCAGCAGCCAAGAGCCGGGGAGGGGGACTGGGGTAAAACTGTTTTTT. It specifies CASSQEPGRGTGVKLFF.

The chain carries TRBV7-9 and TRBJ1-6, with D perhaps matching TRBD1 (5 bases). The germline V gene encodes CDR1 SEHNR and CDR2 FQNEAQ (reference sequence). The CDR3 consists of 16 residues. The ends were cut back, 5 bases at V and 8 bases at J, with 19 bases in the middle. The CDR3 loop is CASSPGIQNVDSPLHF. CDR3 bases: TGTGCCAGCAGCCCAGGGATACAGAACGTCGATTCACCCCTCCACTTT. Supplemented by reference TRBV7-9 and TRBJ1-6, the full variable domain reads DTGVSQNPRHKITKRGQNVTFRCDPISEHNRLYWYRQTLGQGPEFLTYFQNEAQLEKSRLLSDRFSAERPKGSFSTLEIQRTEQGDSAMYLCASSPGIQNVDSPLHFGNGTRLTVT.

V usage is TRBV4-1 and J usage is TRBJ2-1; 8 bases agree with TRBD2. Germline V CDR1 and CDR2: MGHRA, YSYEKL. The CDR3 totals 16 residues. Germline trimming cut 2 bases from V and 0 bases from J; bases unmatched to any gene: 3. CDR3 region: CASSQKTSGSYNEQFF. The CDR3, as DNA: TGCGCCAGCAGCCAAAAAACTAGCGGCTCCTACAATGAGCAGTTCTTC.

V is TRBV5-1 and J is TRBJ1-1; D ambiguous. CDR1 and CDR2 from the germline V gene are SGHRS and YFSETQ. Between the trimmed V and J ends, which lost 4 bases and 0 bases, there was a span of 7 bases. This CDR3 is 13 amino acids long. The CDR3 nucleotides are TGCGCCAGCAGCCTTACAGTGAACACTGAAGCTTTCTTT. Protein sequence: CASSLTVNTEAFF.

The chain combines TRBV29-1 with TRBJ1-1, with TRBD1 identical over 7 bases. CDR3 size: 12 residues. V was clipped by 7 bases and J by 1 base; unmatched bases: 3. In germline, CDR1 is SQVTM, CDR2 ANQGSEA. DNA of the CDR3: TGCAGCGCGGGGACAGCGAACACTGAAGCTTTCTTT. It yields the protein CSAGTANTEAFF. The complete variable domain, with remaining parts taken from reference TRBV29-1 and TRBJ1-1, reads SAVISQKPSRDICQRGTSLTIQCQVDSQVTMMFWYRQQPGQSLTLIATANQGSEATYESGFVIDKFPISRPNLTFSTLTVSNMSPEDSSIYLCSAGTANTEAFFGQGTRLTVV.

This rearrangement joins TRBV7-9 to TRBJ1-4; D uncertain. The germline V gene has CDR1 SEHNR and CDR2 FQNEAQ (reference sequence). The CDR3 loop spans 14 amino acids. The V and J ends lost 5 bases and 5 bases respectively, with 12 bases between them. CDR3 region: CASSNGFLNEKLFF. CDR3 in DNA: TGTGCCAGCAGCAACGGGTTCCTAAATGAAAAACTGTTTTTT.

This clone was counted between two and nine times. The CDR3 sequence is CASSPQGHEKLFF. The CDR3 DNA reads as TGTGCCAGCAGCCCTCAGGGTCACGAAAAACTGTTTTTT. The chain joins TRBV13 to TRBJ1-4; maybe TRBD1 (5 bases). V lost 5 bases to trimming and J lost 8 bases, with 12 bases between them. The CDR3 covers 13 residues. Germline CDR1 reads PRHDT; CDR2 reads FYEKMQ (reference sequence).

The rearrangement uses TRBV6-5 and TRBJ1-2; TRBD1 matches at 7 bases. Per germline, CDR1 MNHEY and CDR2 SVGAGI. The CDR3 has 13 amino acids. Trimming cost V 6 bases and J 5 bases; bases outside gene matches: 6. The CDR3 here is CASRAGGPYGYTF. The CDR3 nucleotides read TGTGCCAGCAGAGCAGGGGGTCCTTATGGCTACACCTTC.

The CDR3 spells CASRIGQGPGYTF. Written as DNA, the CDR3 is TGTGCCAGTCGGATCGGACAGGGGCCTGGCTACACCTTC. V gene TRBV19 combines with J gene TRBJ1-2, with TRBD1 matching over 9 bases. Per the germline V gene, CDR1 is LNHDA and CDR2 is SQIVND (reference sequence). The CDR3 totals 13 residues. V shed 8 bases, J shed 7 bases, and the junction held 8 bases outside the gene matches. Full variable domain (remainder filled in from reference TRBV19 and TRBJ1-2): DGGITQSPKYLFRKEGQNVTLSCEQNLNHDAMYWYRQDPGQGLRLIYYSQIVNDFQKGDIAEGYSVSREKKESFPLTVTSAQKNPTAFYLCASRIGQGPGYTFGSGTRLTVV.

The V call is TRBV3-1 (or the pseudogene TRBV3-2), the J call TRBJ2-3; 7 positions agree with TRBD2. Germline V gene sequence: CDR1 LGHDT, CDR2 YNNKEL (reference sequence). The V and J ends lost 4 bases and 3 bases, in that order; junction bases with no gene match: 4. This CDR3 has 14 residues. The CDR3 DNA sequence: TGTGCCAGCAGCCCAAGCGGGACTACAGATACGCAGTATTTT. It translates to CASSPSGTTDTQYF.

The chain joins TRBV3-1 (or the pseudogene TRBV3-2) to TRBJ1-2; 9 bases are a match to TRBD1. Germline assignment: CDR1 LGHDT and CDR2 YNNKEL (reference sequence). The CDR3 is made up of 14 amino acids. The V and J ends lost 5 bases and 3 bases, in that order; junction bases with no gene match: 4. The DNA of the CDR3 is TGTGCCAGCAGCAACGACAGGGGGGACTATGGCTACACCTTC. Residues: CASSNDRGDYGYTF.

This chain joins TRBV2 and TRBJ2-7; D might be TRBD2 (6 bases). The CDR3 covers 14 residues. The germline CDR1 and CDR2 sequences are SNHLY and FYNNEI. The germline V and J ends were trimmed by 6 bases and 7 bases, with 19 bases remaining between them. CDR3 region: CASRRDSHGEEQYF. Here the CDR3 DNA reads TGTGCCAGCAGGCGGGACTCCCATGGGGAGGAGCAGTACTTC.

This chain joins TRBV3-1 (or the pseudogene TRBV3-2) and TRBJ1-4; no definite D call. Trimming took off 4 bases at V and 3 bases at J, with 12 bases between the two ends. This CDR3 region has 15 residues. Germline V gene lookup returns CDR1 LGHDT and CDR2 YNNKEL (reference sequence). The CDR3: CASSPQWQANEKLFF. Here the CDR3 DNA reads TGTGCCAGCAGCCCACAATGGCAAGCTAATGAAAAACTGTTTTTT.

The chain has TRBV27 and TRBJ1-5, with 7 bases matching TRBD1. Germline CDR1 is MNHEY and CDR2 is SMNVEV (reference sequence). Unmatched junction bases numbered 1, after V lost 3 bases and J lost 2 bases. The CDR3 totals 14 residues. The CDR3 loop is CASSFGQGNQPQHF. Here the CDR3 DNA reads TGTGCCAGCAGTTTCGGACAGGGCAATCAGCCCCAGCATTTT.

This clone was recorded a few times. V usage is TRBV25-1 and J usage is TRBJ1-6, with D maybe TRBD1 (6 bases). V lost 7 bases, J lost 6 bases, and 13 bases lay in between. The CDR3 consists of 14 residues. Germline V CDR1 and CDR2: MGHDK, SYGVNS. The CDR3 DNA sequence: TGTGCCAGCATTGGAGGACAGTCTAATTCACCCCTCCACTTT. This sequence encodes CASIGGQSNSPLHF.

V is TRBV29-1 and J is TRBJ2-3, with 7 bases matching TRBD1. The CDR3 is made up of 13 amino acids. Losses at the gene ends were 0 bases for V and 7 bases for J; bases not matched to a gene: 4. The germline CDR1 and CDR2 sequences are SQVTM and ANQGSEA. The CDR3 nucleotides read TGCAGCGTTGAAGACAGGGGGTCATATACGCAGTATTTT. Its protein product is CSVEDRGSYTQYF.

This chain joins TRBV28 and TRBJ1-2, with 7 bases lining up with TRBD1. Germline values: CDR1 MDHEN, CDR2 SYDVKM. Trimming at V came to 1 base and at J to 3 bases, leaving 8 bases not matched to a gene. This CDR3 is 16 amino acids long. The CDR3 loop is CASSLSSGTAYYGYTF. CDR3 coding DNA: TGTGCCAGCAGTTTATCCTCCGGGACAGCCTACTATGGCTACACCTTC.